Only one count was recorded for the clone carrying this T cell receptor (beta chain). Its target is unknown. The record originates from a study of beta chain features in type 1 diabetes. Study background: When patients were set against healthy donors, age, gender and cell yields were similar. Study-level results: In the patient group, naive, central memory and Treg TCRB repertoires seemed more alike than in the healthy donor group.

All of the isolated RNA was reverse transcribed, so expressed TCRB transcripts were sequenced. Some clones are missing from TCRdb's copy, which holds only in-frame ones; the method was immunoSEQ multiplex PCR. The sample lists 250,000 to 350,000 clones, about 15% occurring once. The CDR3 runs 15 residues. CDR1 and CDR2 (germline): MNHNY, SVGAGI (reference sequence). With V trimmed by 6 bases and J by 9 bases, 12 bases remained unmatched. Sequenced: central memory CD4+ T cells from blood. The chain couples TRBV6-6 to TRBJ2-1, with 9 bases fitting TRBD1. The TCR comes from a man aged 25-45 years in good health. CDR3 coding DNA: TGTGCCAGCAGCGTCCGGGACAGGGACGAAGCTGAGCAGTTCTTC. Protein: CASSVRDRDEAEQFF.